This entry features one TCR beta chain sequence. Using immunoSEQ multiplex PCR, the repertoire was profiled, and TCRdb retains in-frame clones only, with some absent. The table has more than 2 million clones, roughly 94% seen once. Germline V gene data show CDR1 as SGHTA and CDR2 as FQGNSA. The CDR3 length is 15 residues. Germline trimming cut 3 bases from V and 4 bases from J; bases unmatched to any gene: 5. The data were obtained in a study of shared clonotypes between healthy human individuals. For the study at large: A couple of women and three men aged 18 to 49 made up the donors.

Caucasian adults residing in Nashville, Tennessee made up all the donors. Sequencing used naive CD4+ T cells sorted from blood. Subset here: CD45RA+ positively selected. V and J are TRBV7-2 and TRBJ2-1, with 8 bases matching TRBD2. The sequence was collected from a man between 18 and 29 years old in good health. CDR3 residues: CASSFEGLAYNEQFF. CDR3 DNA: TGTGCCAGCAGCTTTGAAGGACTAGCTTACAATGAGCAGTTCTTC.